This T cell receptor (beta chain) was recovered during a study of siplizumab effects on memory and regulatory T cells (dated by TCRdb to between 2018 and 2020). Regarding the complete study: The study examined how the anti-CD2 antibody siplizumab affects alloreactive T-cell subsets in allogeneic mixed lymphocyte reactions built from human PBMCs. The paper as a whole reports these results and caveats: Among mappable alloreactive CD4+ clones, the Treg-derived fraction averaged approximately 66% with siplizumab versus around 29% in control reactions. The cumulative frequency of alloreactive sequences traceable to unstimulated CD4+ memory T cells was significantly reduced by siplizumab. Unstimulated naive T cells appeared to be more diverse than memory T cells, and naive cells seemed to make a substantial contribution to the alloresponse. Sequences below about 10^-5 frequency were poorly captured, so only a minor fraction of alloreactive clones could be mapped to unstimulated subsets. The suppressive function of proliferating Tregs from siplizumab cultures was not functionally confirmed. A naive or memory phenotype could not be assigned to roughly 75-95% of proliferating CD4+ or CD8+ clones.

Sorted unstimulated T cells and proliferating T cells recovered from mixed lymphocyte reactions were subjected to TCRbeta CDR3 sequencing. Fresh whole blood from about ten HLA-typed healthy donors served as the source for isolating PBMCs. Looking up the germline V gene yields CDR1 SGHTA and CDR2 FQGNSA. The cysteine opens and the phenylalanine closes a CDR3 of 11 amino acids. The retained sequence is limited to the CDR3, 33 bases, with the frame set at the first base. V sheds 5 bases and J sheds 2 bases, leaving 4 bases between their ends. Turning to this clone: Its cognate antigen has yet to be identified. The sample holds no much larger clone one base away, and base qualities are not on file.

The library was generated by the immunoSEQ multiplex PCR assay. Each sample had 85,000 to 100,000 TCR templates assayed by the deep sequencing platform. Genomic DNA extracted from sorted T cells was used for TCRbeta CDR3 sequencing. The authors' pipeline ran thus. Clonal analysis of TCRbeta CDR3 data was done in the R programming language. Unstimulated samples were compared with post-reaction CFSE-low samples to define alloreactive CD4+ and CD8+ clones. Regulatory or non-regulatory origin of alloreactive CD4+ clones was assigned by matching sequences to the sorted unstimulated Treg and non-Treg repertoires. TCRdb re-hosts the immuneACCESS table, in-frame sequences only. Its copies lack some clones; in the studies checked, an unresolved V gene accounts for under half of them, and the cause for the rest is not known. The D gene and trimming were derived from the DNA, and the V and J assignments and clone size from that table. The sample has 70,000 to 90,000 clones on record, around 93% of them singletons. Jointly, the top ten make up 4% to 5.5% of the sample.

Recombination connected TRBV7-2 to TRBJ2-7; the D gene cannot be resolved reliably. The source is a human donor in good health. Sequences were obtained from CD8+ T cells sorted from blood. The CDR3 region reads CASSETYEQYF. Here is the DNA: TGTGCCAGCAGCGAAACCTACGAGCAGTACTTC. Reference TRBV7-2 and TRBJ2-7 genes cover what lies past the CDR3, so the full variable domain is GAGVSQSPSNKVTEKGKDVELRCDPISGHTALYWYRQSLGQGLEFLIYFQGNSAPDKSGLPSDRFSAERTGGSVSTLTIQRTQQEDSAVYLCASSETYEQYFGPGTRLTVT.